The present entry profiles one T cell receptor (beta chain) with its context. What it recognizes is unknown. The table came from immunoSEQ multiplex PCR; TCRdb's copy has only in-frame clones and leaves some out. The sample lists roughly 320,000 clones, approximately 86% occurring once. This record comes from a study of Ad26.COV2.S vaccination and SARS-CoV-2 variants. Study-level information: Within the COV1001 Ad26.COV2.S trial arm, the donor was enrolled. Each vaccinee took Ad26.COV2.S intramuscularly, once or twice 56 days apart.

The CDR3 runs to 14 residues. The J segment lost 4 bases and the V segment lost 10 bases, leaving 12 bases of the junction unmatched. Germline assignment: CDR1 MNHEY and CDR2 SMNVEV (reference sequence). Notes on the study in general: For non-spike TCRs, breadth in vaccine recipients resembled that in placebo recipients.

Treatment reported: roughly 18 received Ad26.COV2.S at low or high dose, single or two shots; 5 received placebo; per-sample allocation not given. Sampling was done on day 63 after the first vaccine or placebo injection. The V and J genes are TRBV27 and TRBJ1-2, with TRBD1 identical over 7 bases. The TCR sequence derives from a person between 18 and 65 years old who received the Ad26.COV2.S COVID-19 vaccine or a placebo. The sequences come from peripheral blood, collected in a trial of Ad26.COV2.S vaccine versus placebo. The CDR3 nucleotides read TGTGCCACCGAGCCGAGGAAGGGGGCCTATGGCTACACCTTC. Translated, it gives CATEPRKGAYGYTF.